This T cell receptor beta chain was sequenced during a study of cytomegalovirus exposure and HLA in healthy donors. For this clone: Its antigen is not known.

The CDR3 extends over 16 amino acids. Per the germline V gene, CDR1 is MNHNY and CDR2 is SVGAGI (reference sequence). V dropped 2 bases and J dropped 5 bases, with 15 bases sitting between them. The PCR used 60 Vbeta and 13 Jbeta primers. Authors' data handling: Counted up in a later analysis, unique TCR beta chains came to 60 million to 95 million, with around 12 million shared. The repertoire was sequenced with immunoSEQ multiplex PCR; TCRdb's copy has only in-frame clones and lacks some. D and trimming come from the DNA, and the V and J calls and clone size come from that table. The sample consists of 140,000 to 150,000 clones, roughly 78% of them appearing once. Notes on the study in general: Later on, analysis showed that most CMV-associated TCR beta chains appeared to be HLA-restricted. Common viral pathogens seemed, in a later analysis, to connect with several of the most significant clusters.

The clonotype comes from a female donor in good health and CMV-seronegative. Sequencing was done on a sample of PBMCs. The chain employs TRBV6-6 and TRBJ1-4; no clear D gene. The CDR3 is CASSYLATGRNEKLFF. CDR3 coding DNA: TGTGCCAGCAGTTACCTGGCCACGGGGAGAAATGAAAAACTGTTTTTT.